The 30 T cell receptor beta chains reported below all come from one sample, sequenced in a study of post-analysis software for immune sequencing data. Each TCR beta cDNA library carried unique molecular identifiers. TCRdb used MiXCR to reprocess the PCR reads, holding one entry per CDR3 protein. The sample contains 750,000 to 900,000 distinct CDR3 sequences, about 45% of which appear only once. No antigen has been assigned to these receptors. General observations from the study: The five TRBV segments detected at higher frequency in patients than in controls included TRBV5-6, TRBV5-1 and TRBV20-1.

The source material was blood. Every receptor here comes from a girl aged 5-17 years with multiple sclerosis.

The V and J genes are TRBV10-3 and TRBJ2-7, with 9 bases lining up with TRBD2. Germline V lookup: CDR1 ENHRY, CDR2 SYGVKD. CDR3 length: 15 amino acids. Trimming took 6 bases from V and 2 from J; bases not matched to a gene: 8. The CDR3 DNA follows: TGTGCCATCAGCTTCACTAGCGGGCAAACCTACGAGCAGTACTTC. The encoded protein is CAISFTSGQTYEQYF.

CDR3 region: CASKNREGRETQYF. CDR3 sequence (DNA): TGTGCCAGCAAAAACAGGGAGGGGAGAGAGACCCAGTACTTC. V is TRBV2 and J is TRBJ2-5, with D maybe TRBD2 (7 bases). The CDR3 length is 14 residues. CDR1 SNHLY and CDR2 FYNNEI come from the germline V gene. V was clipped by 7 bases and J by 4 bases, with 16 bases between them.

This clonotype was counted only a few times. The chain combines TRBV20-1 with TRBJ2-4; TRBD2 agrees at 7 bases. The DNA end is more similar to TRBJ2-5, so the J call may be wrong. CDR1 is DFQATT, CDR2 SNEGSKA, per germline (reference sequence). This CDR3 has 12 residues. This CDR3 is CSPQTSRETQYF. CDR3 DNA: TGCAGTCCACAGACTAGCAGAGAGACCCAGTACTTC.

V and J are TRBV28 and TRBJ1-5, with 7 bases lining up with TRBD1. Germline V lookup: CDR1 MDHEN, CDR2 SYDVKM. This CDR3 contains 16 residues. J gave up 2 bases and V 7 bases, and 11 bases lay outside the gene matches. The CDR3 region is CASIISPGGGNQPQHF. CDR3 DNA: TGTGCCAGCATCATATCCCCAGGGGGGGGCAATCAGCCCCAGCATTTT.

This clonotype occurred a few times. This chain uses TRBV7-9 with TRBJ2-1; the match to TRBD2 covers 8 bases. This CDR3 has 16 amino acids. Trimming removed 5 bases from V and 5 bases from J; junction bases left unmatched: 11. Looked up from germline, CDR1 is SEHNR and CDR2 is FQNEAQ (reference sequence). This CDR3 reads CASSPPPGGPHNEQFF. Here the CDR3 DNA reads TGTGCCAGCAGCCCTCCCCCGGGAGGGCCGCACAATGAGCAGTTCTTC.

CDR3 residues: CASSLGGWLNTEAFF. The CDR3 nucleotides are TGTGCCAGCAGCTTGGGGGGATGGCTAAACACTGAAGCTTTCTTT. The chain is built from TRBV5-6 and TRBJ1-1; D gene unclear. V was cut by 0 bases and J by 2 bases, with 11 bases left in between. The CDR3 spans 15 residues. CDR1 and CDR2 (germline): SGHDT, YYEEEE.

This clonotype has just a few counts. The chain joins TRBV2 to TRBJ2-6, with 9 nucleotides matching TRBD2. The CDR3 has 18 residues. Germline V gene data show CDR1 as SNHLY and CDR2 as FYNNEI. Trimming took 4 bases from V and 3 from J; bases not matched to a gene: 10. The CDR3 DNA reads as TGTGCCAGCAGTGTTCTAGCGGGAACGCTGGGTGGGGCCAACGTCCTGACTTTC. Translating it yields CASSVLAGTLGGANVLTF.

The chain links TRBV28 to TRBJ2-4; 8 bases fit TRBD2. The germline V gene encodes CDR1 MDHEN and CDR2 SYDVKM. The CDR3 runs to 17 residues. V trimming: 1 base; J trimming: 6 bases; junction bases outside the gene matches: 11. CDR3 loop: CASSLFGGLAGANIQYF. The DNA of the CDR3 is TGTGCCAGCAGTTTATTCGGGGGGCTAGCGGGTGCAAACATTCAGTACTTC.

The chain carries TRBV4-2 and TRBJ2-3; 7 positions agree with TRBD2. Trimming removed 0 bases from V and 8 bases from J; junction bases left unmatched: 11. The CDR3 has 16 residues. In germline, CDR1 is LGHNA, CDR2 YNFKEQ. As DNA, the CDR3 is TGTGCCAGCAGCCAAGATCGGGTGGGAGGGGTCGGTACGCAGTATTTT. It is translated as CASSQDRVGGVGTQYF.

The J gene is TRBJ2-7, the V gene TRBV12-3 or TRBV12-4; D not resolved. V was trimmed by 2 bases and J by 5 bases, leaving 7 bases between them. This CDR3 region has 12 residues. The CDR3 DNA follows: TGTGCCAGCAGTTTAACTCTCCACGAGCAGTACTTC. This encodes CASSLTLHEQYF.

This clonotype was seen once. The chain links TRBV6-6 to TRBJ2-4; D unclear. CDR1 and CDR2 from the germline V gene are MNHNY and SVGAGI (reference sequence). With 3 bases removed from V and 12 bases from J, the gap between germline ends came to 15 bases. CDR3 size: 13 residues. DNA for the CDR3: TGTGCCAGCAGTTATGGTAGGGCGGATTCTCAGTACTTC. Protein sequence: CASSYGRADSQYF.

The rearrangement uses TRBV20-1 and TRBJ2-7; D could derive from TRBD1 or TRBD2 (5 bases each). The ends were cut back, 7 bases at V and 3 bases at J, with 10 bases in the middle. The CDR3 spans 11 residues. Germline lookup yields CDR1 DFQATT and CDR2 SNEGSKA (reference sequence). Here the CDR3 DNA reads TGCAGTGGGGGGTGGGTCTACGAGCAGTACTTC. Amino acids: CSGGWVYEQYF.

The chain links TRBV29-1 to TRBJ2-1; D remains unclear. Trimming removed 7 bases from V and 7 bases from J, with 14 bases in between. From germline, CDR1 is SQVTM and CDR2 ANQGSEA. This CDR3 region has 12 residues. CDR3 in amino acids: CSALPHVNEQFF. The CDR3 DNA reads TGCAGCGCCCTTCCCCACGTTAATGAGCAGTTCTTC.

Written as DNA, the CDR3 is TGCAGCGTGTTTCAGGCTCCGGGCACTGAAGCTTTCTTT. Translating gives CSVFQAPGTEAFF. The rearrangement uses TRBV29-1 and TRBJ1-1; no clear D gene. CDR3 size: 13 residues. From germline, CDR1 is SQVTM and CDR2 ANQGSEA. Between the trimmed V and J ends, which lost 6 bases and 4 bases, there was a span of 15 bases.

The chain couples TRBV19 to TRBJ2-7; weak D call: TRBD1 (6 bases). Trimming took off 4 bases at V and 6 bases at J, with 13 bases between the two ends. Germline lookup yields CDR1 LNHDA and CDR2 SQIVND (reference sequence). The CDR3 loop spans 13 amino acids. DNA for the CDR3: TGTGCCAGTAGTAACCAGGGGTTCGGCGAGCAGTACTTC. Protein sequence: CASSNQGFGEQYF.

A single count supports this clonotype. The J gene is TRBJ1-2, the V gene TRBV12-5; 7 bases agree with TRBD1. Germline CDR1 and CDR2: LGHNT and FRNRAP. The CDR3 spans 15 residues. V was clipped by 3 bases and J by 5 bases; unmatched bases: 9. CDR3 DNA: TGTGCTAGTGGTTTACCCAGGGGGGCAGGGTATGGCTACACCTTC. Translated, it gives CASGLPRGAGYGYTF.

This clonotype showed up just a few times. The chain has TRBV29-1 and TRBJ2-5; either TRBD1 or TRBD2 may supply D (6 bases each). Trimming took off 7 bases at V and 1 base at J, with 19 bases between the two ends. There are 15 residues in the CDR3. In germline, CDR1 is SQVTM, CDR2 ANQGSEA. The CDR3 reads CSAGGPKRAQETQYF. The CDR3, as DNA: TGCAGCGCTGGGGGCCCAAAGCGGGCCCAAGAGACCCAGTACTTC.

This clonotype appeared a few times. The rearrangement uses TRBV12-3 or TRBV12-4 and TRBJ2-7; no firm D call. The CDR3 is 11 residues long. V gave up 3 bases and J gave up 5 bases, with 5 bases separating them. CDR3 sequence: CASSFDNEQYF. CDR3 nucleotides: TGTGCCAGCAGTTTTGATAACGAGCAGTACTTC.

This clonotype turned up a few times. CDR3 region: CASSAARLDPQYF. CDR3 bases: TGTGCCAGCAGCGCTGCCCGCTTAGACCCCCAGTACTTC. The rearrangement uses TRBV7-6 and TRBJ2-5, with unresolved D. Germline CDR1 reads SGHVS; CDR2 reads FNYEAQ. CDR3 length: 13 residues. Trimming pared 5 bases from V and 9 bases from J, leaving 16 bases between.

The chain recombines TRBV6-2 or TRBV6-3 with TRBJ2-5; D remains unclear. The CDR3 extends over 14 amino acids. V lost 2 bases, J lost 2 bases, and 9 bases lay in between. CDR1 and CDR2 (germline): MNHEY, SVGEGT. CDR3 bases: TGTGCCAGCAGTTACGTGTCGGATCAAGAGACCCAGTACTTC. This codes for CASSYVSDQETQYF.

The genes are TRBV20-1 and TRBJ2-3; unclear D gene. There are 14 residues in the CDR3. Looked up from germline, CDR1 is DFQATT and CDR2 is SNEGSKA (reference sequence). V lost 2 bases and J lost 0, with 9 bases in between. CDR3 in amino acids: CSARQFASTDTQYF. The CDR3, as DNA: TGCAGTGCTAGACAGTTCGCTAGCACAGATACGCAGTATTTT.

This clonotype has just a few counts. J is TRBJ2-4 and V is TRBV12-3 or TRBV12-4; a weak D match, TRBD2 (7 bases). The tail of the sequence fits TRBJ2-5 better, so the J call may be wrong. The CDR3 spans 16 residues. The chain's CDR3 is CASSSPRPAGQKTQYF. In DNA form, the CDR3 reads TGTGCCAGCAGTTCTCCTCGACCAGCGGGACAAAAGACCCAGTACTTC.

The chain couples TRBV4-3 to TRBJ2-3, with D uncertain. The CDR3 is made up of 13 amino acids. The germline V gene encodes CDR1 LGHNA and CDR2 YSLEER. V gave up 1 base and J gave up 6 bases, with 8 bases separating them. CDR3 residues: CASSQGVVDTQYF. The CDR3 bases are TGCGCCAGCAGCCAAGGCGTAGTGGATACGCAGTATTTT.

Written as DNA, the CDR3 is TGTGCCAGCAGCTTAAAGACAGGGACTTTCTCCTACAATGAGCAGTTCTTC. Amino acids: CASSLKTGTFSYNEQFF. This sequence joins TRBV7-2 and TRBJ2-1; tentatively, D is TRBD1 (7 bases). The germline V gene has CDR1 SGHTA and CDR2 FQGNSA. The CDR3 is made up of 17 amino acids. The V end was cut by 2 bases, the J end by 0 bases, with 14 bases between. The whole variable domain, filled in from reference TRBV7-2 and TRBJ2-1, reads GAGVSQSPSNKVTEKGKDVELRCDPISGHTALYWYRQSLGQGLEFLIYFQGNSAPDKSGLPSDRFSAERTGGSVSTLTIQRTQQEDSAVYLCASSLKTGTFSYNEQFFGPGTRLTVL.

This clonotype was seen ten or more times. The chain is built from TRBV7-2 and TRBJ2-3; TRBD2 aligns across 7 bases. The germline CDR1 and CDR2 sequences are SGHTA and FQGNSA. The CDR3 is made up of 14 amino acids. The trim removed 3 bases at V and 1 base at J, leaving 1 base unmatched. The CDR3 loop is CASSLGLRTDTQYF. The DNA for the CDR3 is TGTGCCAGCAGCTTGGGACTACGCACAGATACGCAGTATTTT.

This clonotype was seen a few times. The genes are TRBV5-1 and TRBJ2-3; D possibly corresponds to TRBD1 (5 bases). Germline assignment: CDR1 SGHRS and CDR2 YFSETQ. This CDR3 has 16 residues. Trimming left V 4 bases short and J 1 base short, with 16 bases between. The chain's CDR3 is CASSRSPQQGTDTQYF. CDR3 sequence (DNA): TGCGCCAGCAGCCGCAGCCCCCAACAGGGCACAGATACGCAGTATTTT. The whole variable domain, remainder taken from reference TRBV5-1 and TRBJ2-3, is KAGVTQTPRYLIKTRGQQVTLSCSPISGHRSVSWYQQTPGQGLQFLFEYFSETQRNKGNFPGRFSGRQFSNSRSEMNVSTLELGDSALYLCASSRSPQQGTDTQYFGPGTRLTVL.

This clonotype has only a few counts. The chain is built from TRBV7-9 and TRBJ2-5; D might be TRBD2 (5 bases). Germline CDR1 reads SEHNR; CDR2 reads FQNEAQ (reference sequence). CDR3 size: 14 residues. Deletions cut 3 bases from V and 3 bases from J, with 11 bases between. In DNA, the CDR3 is TGTGCCAGCAGCTTTTCGGAGGAGGAAGAGACCCAGTACTTC. Its protein is CASSFSEEEETQYF.

This clonotype has a handful of counts. The CDR3 region has the DNA TGTGCCATCAGAACCGACAGCCCTCTAACCGATGAGCAGTTCTTC. It codes for CAIRTDSPLTDEQFF. The gene calls are TRBV10-3 and TRBJ2-1; D is possibly TRBD1 (5 bases). The CDR3 has 15 residues. The V end was cut by 6 bases, the J end by 8 bases, with 20 bases between. Germline CDR1 ENHRY, CDR2 SYGVKD.

A few counts support this clonotype. This chain links TRBV10-3 with TRBJ2-3; 7 nucleotides align to TRBD1. The V segment lost 7 bases and the J segment 4 bases; nucleotides outside the gene matches: 8. Germline CDR1 ENHRY, CDR2 SYGVKD. The CDR3 covers 14 residues. The chain's CDR3 is CAITDRAPPDTQYF. The CDR3 nucleotides read TGTGCCATCACTGACAGGGCGCCCCCAGATACGCAGTATTTT.

The chain links TRBV12-3 or TRBV12-4 to TRBJ1-5; 9 bases are shared with TRBD1. The CDR3 loop spans 15 amino acids. Unmatched junction bases numbered 4, after V lost 3 bases and J lost 4 bases. The CDR3 protein is CASSFGGQGNQPQHF. CDR3 nucleotide sequence: TGTGCCAGCAGTTTTGGGGGACAGGGAAATCAGCCCCAGCATTTT.